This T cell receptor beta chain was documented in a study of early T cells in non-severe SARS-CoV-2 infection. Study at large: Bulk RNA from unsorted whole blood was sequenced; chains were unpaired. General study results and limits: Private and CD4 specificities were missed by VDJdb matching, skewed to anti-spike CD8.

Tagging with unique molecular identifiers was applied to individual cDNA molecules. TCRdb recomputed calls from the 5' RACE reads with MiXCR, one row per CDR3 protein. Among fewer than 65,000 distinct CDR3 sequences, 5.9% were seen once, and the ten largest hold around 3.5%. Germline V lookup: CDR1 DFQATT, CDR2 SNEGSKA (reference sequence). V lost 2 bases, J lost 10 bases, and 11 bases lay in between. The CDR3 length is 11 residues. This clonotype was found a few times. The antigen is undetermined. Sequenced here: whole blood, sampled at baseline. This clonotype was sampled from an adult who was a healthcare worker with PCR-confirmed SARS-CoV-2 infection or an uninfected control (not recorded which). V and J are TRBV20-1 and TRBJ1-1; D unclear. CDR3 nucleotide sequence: TGCAGTGCTAGAAAGGACCGGCCAGCTTTCTTT. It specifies CSARKDRPAFF.